This T cell receptor (beta chain) was recovered during a study of blood T cells in healthy people across ages. A second PCR of about 6 to 12 cycles used a sample-barcoded 5' primer and a J-beta primer mix. In TCRdb, the 5' RACE reads were re-called with MiXCR into one record per CDR3 protein. Here the sample spans 850,000 to 1,300,000 distinct CDR3 sequences, roughly 45% being singletons. V shed 3 bases, J shed 1 base, and the junction held 3 bases outside the gene matches. The CDR3 is 15 amino acids. Per germline, CDR1 LNHNV and CDR2 YYDKDF (reference sequence). The sample, about 9.2 milliliters of peripheral blood, was drawn from each donor. Per individual sample, total RNA of at least 6 micrograms was extracted.

Sequencing was carried out using blood. This TCR was sampled from an older woman in good health. This rearrangement joins TRBV15 to TRBJ1-1, with 9 positions matching TRBD1. CDR3 sequence reads: CATSSPGQGNTEAFF. DNA of the CDR3: TGTGCCACCAGCAGCCCGGGACAGGGGAACACTGAAGCTTTCTTT.